This T cell receptor (beta chain) appears in the sequencing data of a study of T cells in Graves' hyperthyroidism and ophthalmopathy. Study context: At initial diagnosis, before any treatment had begun, peripheral blood was obtained.

Ten or more counts support this clonotype. It was considered stable Graves' hyperthyroidism when ophthalmopathy did not progress within 18 months. The patients, who ranged from 18 to 65 in age, presented with newly diagnosed hyperthyroidism lasting under 2 months. Diagnosing involved the use of clinical symptoms, serum thyroxine and TRAb, thyroid ultrasound and orbital computed tomography. TCR beta CDR3 regions were amplified from RNA. HTBI primers were employed in a first-round RT-PCR of the TCR CDR3. One entry per CDR3 protein results from TCRdb running MiXCR on the multiplex PCR reads. The repertoire includes around 300,000 distinct CDR3 sequences, approximately 13% of them detected once, and around 23% sits in the top ten. This receptor was obtained from a woman in her thirties with Graves' hyperthyroidism. Input material: blood.

The CDR3 is CASLAESSYNEQFF. The CDR3 nucleotides read TGCGCCAGCCTTGCAGAGAGCTCCTACAATGAGCAGTTCTTC. The V call is TRBV5-1, the J call TRBJ2-1; D gene uncertain. The germline V and J ends were trimmed by 7 bases and 0 bases, with 11 bases remaining between them. Per germline, CDR1 SGHRS and CDR2 YFSETQ. The CDR3 loop spans 14 amino acids.